The clone carrying this TCR beta chain was found many times. Its antigen is unidentified. The cDNA was generated through 5'RACE incorporating 10-nucleotide random UMIs. TCRdb redid the calling of the 5' RACE reads with MiXCR, one entry per CDR3 protein. The repertoire consists of tens of thousands of distinct CDR3 sequences, with 3.5% to 4% occurring once and the leading ten covering around 2%. These data originate in a study of neurological immune-mediated disorders. Study-wide findings and caveats: Among 34 multiple sclerosis patients, phylogenetic grouping put the repertoires of 18 into a single related-CDR3 cluster, a possible signature. None of the CDR3 amino acid sequences of expanded clones recurred across subjects, suggesting private repertoires in all groups.

Material for sequencing was PBMCs. This TCR was sampled from a young man with multiple sclerosis.

The CDR3 loop reads CSARREQYF. CDR3 nucleotides: TGCAGTGCTAGAAGGGAGCAGTACTTC. The chain uses TRBV20-1 and TRBJ2-7; no reliable D call. This CDR3 spans 9 amino acids. The V and J ends lost 2 bases and 7 bases respectively, with 3 bases between them. CDR1 and CDR2 (germline): DFQATT, SNEGSKA (reference sequence).